One sample yielded the 25 T cell receptor beta chains listed below, sequenced in a study of technical replicates of blood from several donors. Using immunoSEQ multiplex PCR, the repertoire was profiled, and TCRdb retains in-frame clones only, with some absent. The data hold tens of thousands of clones, with more than 90% observed a single time. Sequenced sample: T cells isolated from PBMCs. The receptors stem from a human donor in good health.

For the CDR3, the DNA is TGTGCCAGCAGCGTGGGCGGGGAGGAAAGGGGCTACGAGCAGTACTTC. It yields the protein CASSVGGEERGYEQYF. The rearrangement joins TRBV9 to TRBJ2-7; D is possibly TRBD2 (6 bases). This CDR3 is 16 amino acids long. Germline V gene data show CDR1 as SGDLS and CDR2 as YYNGEE. Between the trimmed V and J ends, which lost 2 bases and 3 bases, there was a span of 18 bases.

The sample holds a few counts of this clone. V is TRBV19 and J is TRBJ1-1; TRBD1 might be the D (6 bases). V was trimmed by 4 bases and J by 0 bases, leaving 12 bases between them. The CDR3 contains 15 residues. The V gene's germline CDR1 is LNHDA and CDR2 SQIVND (reference sequence). CDR3 nucleotide sequence: TGTGCCAGTAGTACAGCGACAGGAGTGAACACTGAAGCTTTCTTT. The encoded protein is CASSTATGVNTEAFF. The whole variable domain, filled in from reference TRBV19 and TRBJ1-1, reads DGGITQSPKYLFRKEGQNVTLSCEQNLNHDAMYWYRQDPGQGLRLIYYSQIVNDFQKGDIAEGYSVSREKKESFPLTVTSAQKNPTAFYLCASSTATGVNTEAFFGQGTRLTVV.

The chain joins TRBV30 to TRBJ1-1, with D possibly TRBD1 on 6 matching bases. CDR3 length: 14 residues. Germline V gene sequence: CDR1 GTSNPN, CDR2 SVGIG (reference sequence). The V gene lost 0 bases and the J gene lost 7 bases, with 15 bases spanning the gap. Written as DNA, the CDR3 is TGTGCCTGGAGTGTACTTAGTGACAGGAGTGAAGCTTTCTTT. Its translation: CAWSVLSDRSEAFF.

The chain is built from TRBV7-3 and TRBJ2-2; D is undetermined. Germline values: CDR1 SGHTA, CDR2 FQGTGA. This CDR3 contains 14 residues. V gave up 5 bases and J gave up 5 bases, with 12 bases separating them. This CDR3 reads CASSPSTRTGELFF. The CDR3 DNA sequence: TGTGCCAGCAGCCCCTCGACCAGGACCGGGGAGCTGTTTTTT.

The rearrangement uses TRBV2 and TRBJ2-1; D is unresolved. V shed 8 bases and J shed 9 bases, with 5 bases lying between them. Germline V gene lookup returns CDR1 SNHLY and CDR2 FYNNEI. CDR3 size: 9 residues. CDR3 sequence reads: CASYGEQFF. In DNA form, the CDR3 reads TGTGCCAGCTACGGTGAGCAGTTCTTC.

The chain links TRBV18 to TRBJ2-3; D is possibly TRBD2 (6 bases). Germline loops: CDR1 KGHSH, CDR2 LQKENI. This CDR3 has 14 amino acids. The ends were cut back, 3 bases at V and 4 bases at J, with 11 bases in the middle. CDR3 coding DNA: TGTGCCAGCTCACCTCCCGGGAGTGCAGATACGCAGTATTTT. Protein sequence: CASSPPGSADTQYF.

The chain is built from TRBV19 and TRBJ2-7; D gene ambiguous. V lost 5 bases to trimming and J lost 4 bases, with 15 bases between them. The CDR3 loop spans 14 amino acids. CDR1 and CDR2 from the germline V gene are LNHDA and SQIVND (reference sequence). CDR3 DNA sequence: TGTGCCAGTAGTCGCGGATATGCTTTGTACGAGCAGTACTTC. The encoded protein is CASSRGYALYEQYF.

This chain links TRBV4-2 with TRBJ1-1; D is unresolved. The CDR3 sequence is 14 residues long. Germline values: CDR1 LGHNA, CDR2 YNFKEQ. Trimming left V 4 bases short and J 5 bases short, with 14 bases between. CDR3 region: CASSRLEGGTEAFF. The CDR3 DNA reads as TGTGCCAGCAGCCGGTTGGAGGGAGGGACTGAAGCTTTCTTT.

The chain recombines TRBV6-5 with TRBJ1-2, with TRBD1 identical over 7 bases. This CDR3 is 16 amino acids long. Trimming cost V 2 bases and J 4 bases; bases outside gene matches: 10. Germline values: CDR1 MNHEY, CDR2 SVGAGI. CDR3 protein: CASSYQIPTGVYGYTF. The CDR3 DNA reads as TGTGCCAGCAGTTACCAGATACCAACAGGGGTCTATGGCTACACCTTC.

This clone was seen once. V usage is TRBV7-6 and J usage is TRBJ2-6, with D perhaps matching TRBD1 (6 bases). CDR3 length: 16 amino acids. Trimming removed 2 bases at V and 2 bases at J, with 10 bases between. The V gene's germline CDR1 is SGHVS and CDR2 FNYEAQ. The chain's CDR3 is CASSLTSGAGANVLTF. The CDR3 coding sequence is TGTGCCAGCAGCTTAACCTCAGGGGCTGGGGCCAACGTCCTGACTTTC.

This clone was detected once. V gene TRBV30 combines with J gene TRBJ2-7, with TRBD1 as a possible D gene (5 bases). The V end lost 2 bases, the J end lost 6 bases, and 17 bases lay between the germline ends. The CDR3 has 14 residues. Germline CDR1 GTSNPN, CDR2 SVGIG (reference sequence). The CDR3 sequence is CAWSTPYGTGEQYF. CDR3 bases: TGTGCCTGGAGTACACCCTACGGAACAGGCGAGCAGTACTTC.

The chain is built from TRBV9 and TRBJ1-4, with D unclear. The CDR3 has 16 amino acids. The V end was cut by 4 bases, the J end by 0 bases, with 13 bases between. Germline-derived CDR1 and CDR2 are SGDLS and YYNGEE. The chain's CDR3 is CASSPHHRATNEKLFF. In DNA form, the CDR3 reads TGTGCCAGCAGCCCACACCACAGAGCAACTAATGAAAAACTGTTTTTT.

V is TRBV2 and J is TRBJ2-5, with D unclear. With 2 bases removed from V and 5 bases from J, the gap between germline ends came to 3 bases. The germline V gene has CDR1 SNHLY and CDR2 FYNNEI. The CDR3 has 11 amino acids. This CDR3 reads CASSELETQYF. CDR3 in DNA: TGTGCCAGCAGTGAACTCGAGACCCAGTACTTC.

This chain links TRBV28 with TRBJ2-7, with D tentatively TRBD1 (5 bases). V lost 4 bases, J lost 0 bases, and 13 bases lay in between. Germline lookup yields CDR1 MDHEN and CDR2 SYDVKM. This CDR3 is 15 amino acids long. CDR3 sequence: CASSSGHWSSYEQYF. The CDR3 DNA follows: TGTGCCAGCAGTTCCGGACACTGGAGCTCCTACGAGCAGTACTTC.

V is TRBV14 and J is TRBJ2-1; unclear D gene. This CDR3 has 13 residues. The germline V gene has CDR1 SGHDN and CDR2 FVKESK. V lost 3 bases and J 7 bases, leaving 10 bases between the germline ends. Here the CDR3 reads CASSQSLQNEQFF. In DNA, the CDR3 is TGTGCCAGCAGCCAGAGTCTACAGAATGAGCAGTTCTTC.

This sequence joins TRBV29-1 and TRBJ2-1; D might be TRBD1 (5 bases). The germline V gene has CDR1 SQVTM and CDR2 ANQGSEA. The V gene lost 5 bases and the J gene lost 8 bases, with 13 bases spanning the gap. The CDR3 is 12 amino acids. CDR3 amino acids: CSVWQGSDEQFF. The CDR3 nucleotides read TGCAGCGTTTGGCAGGGTTCGGATGAGCAGTTCTTC.

The rearrangement links TRBV9 to TRBJ1-4, with 7 bases aligning to TRBD1. The CDR3 consists of 15 residues. V trimming: 4 bases; J trimming: 3 bases; junction bases outside the gene matches: 6. Germline V gives CDR1 SGDLS, CDR2 YYNGEE. CDR3 nucleotides: TGTGCCAGCAGCTCTCGGACAGGTTCTAATGAAAAACTGTTTTTT. Amino acid sequence: CASSSRTGSNEKLFF.

This chain joins TRBV6-4 and TRBJ1-1, with 7 bases aligning to TRBD1. Germline V gives CDR1 MRHNA, CDR2 SNTAGT. V trimming: 5 bases; J trimming: 3 bases; junction bases outside the gene matches: 3. The CDR3 runs to 13 residues. CDR3 loop: CASSTTGDTEAFF. Written as DNA, the CDR3 is TGTGCCAGCAGTACCACAGGGGACACTGAAGCTTTCTTT.

The rearrangement links TRBV5-1 to TRBJ2-5, with D possibly being TRBD1 (5 bases). Looked up from germline, CDR1 is SGHRS and CDR2 is YFSETQ. The CDR3 has 13 amino acids. Trimming left V 7 bases short and J 0 bases short, with 10 bases between. The CDR3 sequence: CASRLTDQETQYF. In DNA form, the CDR3 reads TGCGCCAGCCGGCTGACAGACCAAGAGACCCAGTACTTC.

This clone was found a few times. The chain links TRBV4-2 to TRBJ1-1; D remains ambiguous. V shed 4 bases and J shed 4 bases, with 10 bases lying between them. Germline lookup yields CDR1 LGHNA and CDR2 YNFKEQ. This CDR3 comprises 13 residues. The CDR3, as DNA: TGTGCCAGCAGCCGCGAGGTCGTCACTGAAGCTTTCTTT. Its protein is CASSREVVTEAFF.

This chain joins TRBV4-3 and TRBJ2-7, with D unclear. V was trimmed by 0 bases and J by 2 bases, leaving 11 bases between them. The CDR3 contains 15 residues. Germline V gives CDR1 LGHNA, CDR2 YSLEER. The CDR3: CASSQEYAAPYEQYF. CDR3 nucleotides: TGCGCCAGCAGCCAAGAATACGCGGCCCCCTACGAGCAGTACTTC.

About this clone: The junction shows a germline mismatch at one end, possibly a read error. This sequence joins TRBV5-1 and TRBJ2-7; D may be TRBD1 or TRBD2 (6 bases each). The CDR3 has 14 residues. Germline CDR1 and CDR2: SGHRS and YFSETQ. Written as DNA, the CDR3 is TGCGCCAGCAGATTGGAGGGGGTGAGATACGAGCAGTACTTC. The encoded protein is CASRLEGVRYEQYF.

Written as DNA, the CDR3 is TGTGCCAGCAGTATAGGAGGCTACGAGCAGTACTTC. Its translation is CASSIGGYEQYF. V is TRBV11-2 and J is TRBJ2-7, with a weak D call TRBD2 (5 bases). Germline V lookup: CDR1 SGHAT, CDR2 FQNNGV. Trimming removed 6 bases from V and 3 bases from J, with 9 bases in between. CDR3 size: 12 residues.

The CDR3 reads CASSDPGSSYEQYF. CDR3 DNA: TGTGCCAGCAGTGACCCAGGAAGCTCCTACGAGCAGTACTTC. The chain employs TRBV28 and TRBJ2-7; D is uncertain. The CDR3 sequence is 14 residues long. The V gene's germline CDR1 is MDHEN and CDR2 SYDVKM. V was clipped by 5 bases and J by 0 bases, with 11 bases between them. Full variable domain (rest looked up from reference TRBV28 and TRBJ2-7): DVKVTQSSRYLVKRTGEKVFLECVQDMDHENMFWYRQDPGLGLRLIYFSYDVKMKEKGDIPEGYSVSREKKERFSLILESASTNQTSMYLCASSDPGSSYEQYFGPGTRLTVT.

The V call is TRBV20-1, the J call TRBJ2-7; the D gene is possibly TRBD2 (6 bases). From germline, CDR1 is DFQATT and CDR2 SNEGSKA (reference sequence). V was clipped by 3 bases and J by 12 bases, with 12 bases between them. This CDR3 is 10 amino acids long. The CDR3 nucleotides read TGCAGTGCTAGTTCTCAAGCGGGGTACTTC. It is translated as CSASSQAGYF.